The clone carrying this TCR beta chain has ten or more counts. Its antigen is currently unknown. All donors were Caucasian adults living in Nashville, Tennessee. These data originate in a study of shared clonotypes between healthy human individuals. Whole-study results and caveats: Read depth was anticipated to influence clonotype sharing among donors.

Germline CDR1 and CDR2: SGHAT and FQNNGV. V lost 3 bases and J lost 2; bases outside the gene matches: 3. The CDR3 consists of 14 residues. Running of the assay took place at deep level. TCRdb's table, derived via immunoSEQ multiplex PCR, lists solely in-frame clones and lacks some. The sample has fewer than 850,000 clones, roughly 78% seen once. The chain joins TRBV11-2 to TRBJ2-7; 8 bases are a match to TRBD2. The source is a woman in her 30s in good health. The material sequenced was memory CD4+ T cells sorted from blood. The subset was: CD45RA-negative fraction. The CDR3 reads CASSFLAGPYEQYF. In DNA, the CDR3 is TGTGCCAGCAGCTTCCTAGCGGGTCCCTACGAGCAGTACTTC.